The present T cell receptor (beta chain) was sequenced within a study of blood T cell repertoires in COVID-19. Turning to the study itself: The United States, Italy and Spain supplied acute and convalescent COVID-19 samples. T cells, B-cell-depleted T cells, or PBMCs provided the cDNA or gDNA that served as material.

In its sample, this clone was seen a few times. This CDR3 has 13 amino acids. Germline CDR1 LGHNT, CDR2 FRNRAP. Between the trimmed V and J ends, which lost 7 bases and 4 bases, there was a span of 13 bases. Source study methods: Nucleated cell number was recorded as an estimate derived from reference gene primer amplification. The table came from immunoSEQ multiplex PCR; TCRdb's copy has only in-frame clones and leaves some out. That table furnishes V, J and clone size, whereas the DNA furnished D and trimming. The sample shows around 120,000 clones, around 78% of them seen only once. The V call is TRBV12-5, the J call TRBJ1-2; D may be TRBD1 (6 bases). The specimen sequenced was peripheral blood. The sequence derives from a man in his sixties or seventies with acute or convalescent COVID-19. CDR3 sequence reads: CASVPQGTYGYTF. The CDR3 bases are TGTGCTAGTGTCCCACAGGGAACCTATGGCTACACCTTC.